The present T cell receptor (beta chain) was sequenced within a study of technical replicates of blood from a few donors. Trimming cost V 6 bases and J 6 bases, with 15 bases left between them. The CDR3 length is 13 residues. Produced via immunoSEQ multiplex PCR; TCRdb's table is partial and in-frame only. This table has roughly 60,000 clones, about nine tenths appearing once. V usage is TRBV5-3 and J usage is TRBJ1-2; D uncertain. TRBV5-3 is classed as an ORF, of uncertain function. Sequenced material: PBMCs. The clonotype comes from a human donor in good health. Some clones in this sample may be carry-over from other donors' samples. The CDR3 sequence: CARMTQINHGYTF. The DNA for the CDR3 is TGTGCCAGAATGACACAGATAAACCATGGCTACACCTTC.